The rows below give T cell receptor beta chains drawn from one sample of a study of Graves' ophthalmopathy and Graves' hyperthyroidism. One entry per CDR3 protein results from TCRdb running MiXCR on the multiplex PCR reads. The sample holds 660,000 or so distinct CDR3 sequences, over 40% seen once. Sequencing was carried out using peripheral blood. All receptors derive from an adult man with Graves' ophthalmopathy. CDR3s include the opening cysteine and the closing phenylalanine or tryptophan. The D gene is left open where the match is weak. Size is stated for part of the rows, as once, few or many counts, or as a class when the clone is expanded.

V: TRBV29-1
D: -
J: TRBJ1-1
size: -
DNA: TGCAGCGTTGATAGGCAGGAGCAGAAAGAAGCTTTCTTT
CDR3: CSVDRQEQKEAFF

V: TRBV11-2
D: TRBD2
J: TRBJ2-7
size: -
DNA: TGTGCCAGCAGCTCGGGACTAGCGGCCTCCTACGAGCAGTACTTC
CDR3: CASSSGLAASYEQYF

V: TRBV5-1
D: TRBD1
J: TRBJ1-2
size: -
DNA: TGCGCCAGCAGCCCCACACGACGGACAGGGGGCGCGTTTGGCCACACCTTC
CDR3: CASSPTRRTGGAFGHTF

V: TRBV7-6
D: -
J: TRBJ2-2
size: -
DNA: TGTGCCGGCAGCTTAGTGGCCCGGGACGGGGAGCTGTTTTTT
CDR3: CAGSLVARDGELFF

V: TRBV6-6
D: TRBD2
J: TRBJ2-5
size: few
DNA: TGTGCCAGCAGTCGAGAACCCGGGACTAGTTTGGGCTGGAAGACCCAGTACTTC
CDR3: CASSREPGTSLGWKTQYF

V: TRBV28
D: -
J: TRBJ1-6
size: many
DNA: TGTGCCAGCAGTCCCCCTCGGTCACCCCTCCACTTT
CDR3: CASSPPRSPLHF

V: TRBV24-1
D: -
J: TRBJ1-5
size: -
DNA: TGTGCCACCAGTGATCCTAATTGGACCCAGCATTTT
CDR3: CATSDPNWTQHF

V: TRBV4-3
D: -
J: TRBJ1-3
size: -
DNA: TGCGCCAGCAGCCAAGATACAACTAGGGGAAACACCATATATTTT
CDR3: CASSQDTTRGNTIYF

V: TRBV15
D: TRBD1
J: TRBJ2-5
size: -
DNA: TGTGCCACCAGCAGACAGGGGGCGAGGAATCAGTACTTC
CDR3: CATSRQGARNQYF

V: TRBV12-5
D: -
J: TRBJ1-2
size: many
DNA: TGTGCTAGTGGTTTGGCGAGGGGTGGCTACACCTTC
CDR3: CASGLARGGYTF

V: TRBV10-2
D: -
J: TRBJ1-2
size: -
DNA: TGCGCCAGCAGTTTCACAGGGCACAGTTATGGCTACACCTTC
CDR3: CASSFTGHSYGYTF

V: TRBV9
D: -
J: TRBJ2-2
size: many
DNA: TGTGCCAGCAGCGTAGACAGCTTTAGGGAGCTGTTTTTT
CDR3: CASSVDSFRELFF

V: TRBV29-1
D: -
J: TRBJ2-3
size: few
DNA: TGCAGCGTTGAAGGACCTAGCACAGATACGCAGTATTTT
CDR3: CSVEGPSTDTQYF

V: TRBV5-5
D: TRBD2
J: TRBJ2-2
size: -
DNA: TGTGCCAGCAGCCAACTGACTAGCGGGGGGGCCGGGGAGCTGTTTTTT
CDR3: CASSQLTSGGAGELFF

V: TRBV20-1
D: -
J: TRBJ2-1
size: -
DNA: TGCAGTGCTAGCGGCAGAACGATCGGGCAGTTCTTC
CDR3: CSASGRTIGQFF

V: TRBV2
D: TRBD1
J: TRBJ1-2
size: -
DNA: TGTGCCAGCACCCTACAGGGGGTATACGGCTACACCTTC
CDR3: CASTLQGVYGYTF

V: TRBV5-8
D: TRBD1
J: TRBJ2-7
size: -
DNA: TGTGCCAGCAGCCCGGGACAGGGGGCGCATAGCTACGAGCAGTACTTC
CDR3: CASSPGQGAHSYEQYF

V: TRBV2
D: -
J: TRBJ1-5
size: -
DNA: TGTGCCTCACACAGGGACCAAGAGACCCAGCATTTT
CDR3: CASHRDQETQHF

V: TRBV19
D: -
J: TRBJ2-7
size: -
DNA: TGTGCCAGTAGTATGTACGGGGCGGCGTCCTACGAGCAGTACTTC
CDR3: CASSMYGAASYEQYF

V: TRBV20-1
D: -
J: TRBJ1-4
size: many
DNA: TGCAGTGCCTACCCGCAGCCAACTAATGAAAAACTGTTTTTT
CDR3: CSAYPQPTNEKLFF

V: TRBV20-1
D: -
J: TRBJ2-7
size: many
DNA: TGCAGTGCCCCGTCGACAGCTACCTACGAGCAGTACTTC
CDR3: CSAPSTATYEQYF

V: TRBV10-3
D: TRBD1
J: TRBJ1-2
size: many
DNA: TGTGCCATGTGGACAGGGACAGGGCGCCACTATGGCTACACCTTC
CDR3: CAMWTGTGRHYGYTF

V: TRBV19
D: -
J: TRBJ2-2
size: -
DNA: TGTGCCAGTAGTAACCGCCTACACGGGGAGCTGTTTTTT
CDR3: CASSNRLHGELFF

V: TRBV7-7
D: TRBD1
J: TRBJ1-5
size: once
DNA: TGTGCCAGCAGCCAAGGTGGGCAGGGGGCCAGCAATCAGCCCCAGCATTTT
CDR3: CASSQGGQGASNQPQHF

V: TRBV15
D: TRBD1
J: TRBJ1-4
size: -
DNA: TGTGCCACCAGCACGACAGGGCTACCTAGGGAAAAACTGTTTTTT
CDR3: CATSTTGLPREKLFF

V: TRBV20-1
D: -
J: TRBJ1-6
size: many
DNA: TGCAGTGCTGCGAGTCTGGGACAACTTAATTCACCCCTCCACTTT
CDR3: CSAASLGQLNSPLHF

V: TRBV5-1
D: -
J: TRBJ2-7
size: many
DNA: TGCGCCAGCAGCCCAGGACTCGCCTCCTACGAGCAGTACTTC
CDR3: CASSPGLASYEQYF

V: TRBV4-3
D: -
J: TRBJ1-1
size: many
DNA: TGCGCCAGCAGCCAAGATTGGACAGTGAACACTGAAGCTTTCTTT
CDR3: CASSQDWTVNTEAFF

V: TRBV7-8
D: TRBD1
J: TRBJ1-5
size: many
DNA: TGTGCCAGCAGCCAAGGGACAGGCGTTCCTCAGCCCCAGCATTTT
CDR3: CASSQGTGVPQPQHF

V: TRBV11-3
D: -
J: TRBJ1-5
size: few
DNA: TGTGCCAGCAGTTTAATTCTCGATTATAGCAATCAGCCCCAGCATTTT
CDR3: CASSLILDYSNQPQHF

V: TRBV15
D: -
J: TRBJ2-7
size: -
DNA: TGTGCCACCAGCAGAGATCTTCGGGGAAATGAGCAGTACTTC
CDR3: CATSRDLRGNEQYF

V: TRBV29-1
D: TRBD2
J: TRBJ2-5
size: once
DNA: TGCAGCGTTGAAGAGAGGATAGCGGGGACTAGCGAATACCAAGAGACCCAGTACTTC
CDR3: CSVEERIAGTSEYQETQYF

V: TRBV24-1
D: -
J: TRBJ1-5
size: many
DNA: TGTGCCACCAGTGTGAGGTACGTTTATAGCAATCAGCCCCAGCATTTT
CDR3: CATSVRYVYSNQPQHF

V: TRBV12-5
D: -
J: TRBJ1-1
size: -
DNA: TGTGCTAGTGGTTTGTCCAACAGGGTTGATGGCACTGAAGCTTTCTTT
CDR3: CASGLSNRVDGTEAFF

V: TRBV7-3
D: -
J: TRBJ2-7
size: few
DNA: TGTGCCAGCAACCACTTCCGCTGTCAAGTCCAGTTCTACGAGCAGTACTTC
CDR3: CASNHFRCQVQFYEQYF

V: TRBV19
D: TRBD1
J: TRBJ1-5
size: -
DNA: TGTGCCAGTAGTATGGGTAGGACAGGGAAGACCCAGCCCCAGCATTTT
CDR3: CASSMGRTGKTQPQHF

V: TRBV6-6
D: -
J: TRBJ1-6
size: many
DNA: TGTGCCAGCAGTCAAGGGCAGTTTAATTCACCCCTCCACTTT
CDR3: CASSQGQFNSPLHF

V: TRBV10-3
D: -
J: TRBJ1-6
size: -
DNA: TGTGCCGGCAGGAGGGAGGCCAGGGGTTCACCCCTCCACTTT
CDR3: CAGRREARGSPLHF

V: TRBV30
D: TRBD1
J: TRBJ1-6
size: -
DNA: TGTGCCTGGAACCGGGACAGTTGGTCACCCCTCCACTTT
CDR3: CAWNRDSWSPLHF

V: TRBV2
D: TRBD1
J: TRBJ2-5
size: -
DNA: TGTGCCAGCAGTACTGGACAGGGGAGGAGGCAGCCCCAGTACTTC
CDR3: CASSTGQGRRQPQYF

V: TRBV20-1
D: -
J: TRBJ1-2
size: many
DNA: TGCAGTGCTGCGCACGGGGATCTGCTTGGCTACACCTTC
CDR3: CSAAHGDLLGYTF

V: TRBV4-1
D: -
J: TRBJ1-2
size: few
DNA: TGCGCCAGCAGCCGGGCGACATACCTCGCTGATGGCTACACCTTC
CDR3: CASSRATYLADGYTF

V: TRBV6-5
D: -
J: TRBJ1-1
size: many
DNA: TGTGCCAGCAGGGTCGAGAGCGAAGCTTTCTTT
CDR3: CASRVESEAFF

V: TRBV7-3
D: -
J: TRBJ2-6
size: -
DNA: TGTGCCAGCAGCTTAAGGCCCCCTACCGGGTCGCATAACGTCCTGACTTTC
CDR3: CASSLRPPTGSHNVLTF

V: TRBV10-3
D: TRBD1
J: TRBJ1-2
size: many
DNA: TGTGCCATCGCGGATGTGCAGGGGGTCTATGGCTACACCTTC
CDR3: CAIADVQGVYGYTF

V: TRBV19
D: TRBD1
J: TRBJ2-5
size: many
DNA: TGTGCCAGTAGTAAGTCGGGACAGGGTCAAGAGACCCAGTACTTC
CDR3: CASSKSGQGQETQYF

V: TRBV9
D: TRBD1
J: TRBJ1-2
size: -
DNA: TGTGCCAGCAGCGTCACAGGGGGCGTCTATGGCTACACCTTC
CDR3: CASSVTGGVYGYTF

V: TRBV9
D: -
J: TRBJ2-2
size: many
DNA: TGTGCCAGCAGCGTTGACGGCGCGAACACCGGGGAGCTGTTTTTT
CDR3: CASSVDGANTGELFF

V: TRBV10-3
D: -
J: TRBJ2-7
size: -
DNA: TGTGCCATCAGTGGGGGGGTGTCCTTC
CDR3: CAISGGVSF

V: TRBV29-1
D: TRBD1
J: TRBJ1-1
size: many
DNA: TGCAGCATAGGGACAGGGAAGATGGCTTTCTTT
CDR3: CSIGTGKMAFF

V: TRBV12-3/TRBV12-4
D: TRBD2
J: TRBJ2-7
size: many
DNA: TGTGCCAGCAGCCTAGAGAACGGGGGAGGGGACGAGCAGTACTTC
CDR3: CASSLENGGGDEQYF

V: TRBV10-3
D: TRBD1
J: TRBJ1-3
size: many
DNA: TGTGCCATCAGCCGCGACAGGGCCTCTGGAAACACCATATATTTT
CDR3: CAISRDRASGNTIYF

V: TRBV20-1
D: TRBD2
J: TRBJ2-7
size: few
DNA: TGCAGTGCCCCCGGGACTAGTGTTTACGAGCAGTACTTC
CDR3: CSAPGTSVYEQYF